Below are 31 T cell receptor beta chains sequenced from a single sample in a study of blood T cells in healthy people across ages. Sample-barcoded 5' priming and a J-beta primer mix drove a second PCR of about 7 to 12 cycles. Each CDR3 protein is one row after TCRdb ran MiXCR on the 5' RACE reads. The sample contains more than 650,000 distinct CDR3 sequences, 22% of which appear only once. Source material: blood. The receptors were gathered from a man between 65 and 85 years old in good health.

The chain combines TRBV7-2 with TRBJ2-3, with 12 bases that match TRBD2. The junction had 3 bases not matched to a gene; V was cut back by 5 bases and J by 0 bases. This CDR3 is 16 amino acids long. Germline CDR1 SGHTA, CDR2 FQGNSA. CDR3: CASSRTSGVSTDTQYF. DNA for the CDR3: TGTGCCAGCAGCCGGACTAGCGGGGTTAGCACAGATACGCAGTATTTT.

The rearrangement joins TRBV20-1 to TRBJ2-1, with 7 bases fitting TRBD2. The CDR3 totals 14 residues. V was pared by 3 bases and J by 0 bases, with 2 bases of the junction left unmatched. Germline V gives CDR1 DFQATT, CDR2 SNEGSKA (reference sequence). The CDR3: CSASGGSSYNEQFF. CDR3 sequence (DNA): TGCAGTGCTAGCGGGGGGAGCTCCTACAATGAGCAGTTCTTC.

V usage is TRBV7-3 and J usage is TRBJ2-1; 7 positions match TRBD2. There are 16 residues in the CDR3. Trimming removed 1 base from V and 5 bases from J; junction bases left unmatched: 8. Germline-derived CDR1 and CDR2 are SGHTA and FQGTGA. CDR3 sequence (DNA): TGTGCCAGCAGCTTAAGGGGCGGGAGTCTAAACAATGAGCAGTTCTTC. It is translated as CASSLRGGSLNNEQFF.

This clonotype showed up just a few times. The chain has TRBV5-1 and TRBJ1-2; perhaps TRBD1 as D (5 bases). The germline CDR1 and CDR2 sequences are SGHRS and YFSETQ. Trimming left V 1 base short and J 3 bases short, with 10 bases between. The CDR3 length is 14 residues. The CDR3 sequence: CASSLTGLDYGYTF. CDR3 DNA: TGCGCCAGCAGCTTGACGGGGCTTGACTATGGCTACACCTTC.

Only a few counts were recorded for this clonotype. This rearrangement joins TRBV7-9 to TRBJ2-7, with D hard to call. V lost 1 base and J 9 bases, leaving 10 bases between the germline ends. The CDR3 length is 12 residues. The V gene's germline CDR1 is SEHNR and CDR2 FQNEAQ (reference sequence). The CDR3 protein is CASSLVGMVQYF. The CDR3 coding sequence is TGTGCCAGCAGCTTAGTTGGGATGGTGCAGTACTTC.

The J gene is TRBJ1-5, the V gene TRBV5-1; 7 nucleotides agree with TRBD1. Germline CDR1 reads SGHRS; CDR2 reads YFSETQ. V lost 0 bases and J lost 1; bases outside the gene matches: 1. This CDR3 is 15 amino acids long. The CDR3 region has the DNA TGCGCCAGCAGCTTGGGGGGACAGAGCAATCAGCCCCAGCATTTT. Translated: CASSLGGQSNQPQHF.

V and J are TRBV12-3 or TRBV12-4 and TRBJ1-3; 7 nucleotides line up with TRBD1. J lost 4 bases, V lost 6 bases, and 9 bases had no gene match. CDR3 length equals 15 residues. CDR3 sequence reads: CASRPTGVGGNTIYF. The CDR3 DNA follows: TGTGCCAGCAGACCAACAGGGGTAGGGGGAAACACCATATATTTT.

The chain uses TRBV3-1 and TRBJ2-7; D is perhaps TRBD1 or TRBD2 (5 bases each). The length of the CDR3 is 14 residues. Germline lookup yields CDR1 LGHDT and CDR2 YNNKEL (reference sequence). The CDR3 loop reads CASSPGRSSCEQYV. DNA of the CDR3: TGTGCCAGCAGCCCGGGACGGAGCTCCTGCGAGCAGTACGTC.

Concerning this clonotype: One junction end does not reproduce the germline sequence, and a read error may be involved. The chain carries TRBV12-3 or TRBV12-4 and TRBJ2-1, with 11 bases matching TRBD2. The CDR3 covers 15 residues. This CDR3 reads CASRLAGGPTNEQFF. In nucleotides, the CDR3 is TGTGCCAGCAGATTAGCGGGAGGGCCGACCAATGAGCAGTTCTTC.

This clonotype was seen a few times. The chain is built from TRBV7-6 and TRBJ2-2; a weak D match, TRBD2 (6 bases). This CDR3 is 15 amino acids long. Deletions cut 5 bases from V and 4 bases from J, with 14 bases between. The germline CDR1 and CDR2 sequences are SGHVS and FNYEAQ. The CDR3 sequence: CASSRSGVPTGELFF. CDR3 sequence (DNA): TGTGCCAGCAGCCGCTCGGGGGTCCCCACCGGGGAGCTGTTTTTT.

This clonotype was seen a few times. This sequence joins TRBV7-2 and TRBJ2-1, with 10 nucleotides matching TRBD1. V gave up 5 bases and J gave up 6 bases; unmatched junction bases: 13. Looked up from germline, CDR1 is SGHTA and CDR2 is FQGNSA. The CDR3 contains 17 residues. In DNA form, the CDR3 reads TGTGCCAGCAGCCCCGACAGGGGGCGCGGGATTGGCAATGAGCAGTTCTTC. It encodes CASSPDRGRGIGNEQFF.

The table lists this clonotype with a few counts. The V gene is TRBV19, the J gene TRBJ2-7; D is perhaps TRBD1 (5 bases). The end of the DNA aligns better with TRBJ2-1, so the J call may be wrong. CDR3 length: 13 amino acids. CDR1 and CDR2 from the germline V gene are LNHDA and SQIVND (reference sequence). CDR3 in amino acids: CASTQGQYNEQFF. The CDR3 bases are TGTGCCAGTACCCAGGGTCAATACAATGAGCAGTTCTTC.

The chain employs TRBV18 and TRBJ1-4; 9 bases align to TRBD1. The germline V gene has CDR1 KGHSH and CDR2 LQKENI. The V segment lost 4 bases and the J segment 8 bases; nucleotides outside the gene matches: 2. The CDR3 covers 13 residues. CDR3: CASSQGQGEKLFF. The CDR3 DNA is TGTGCCAGCTCACAGGGACAGGGAGAAAAACTGTTTTTT.

This clonotype was seen repeatedly, ten times or more. The rearrangement uses TRBV7-3 and TRBJ2-2, with D possibly TRBD2 on 5 matching bases. In germline, CDR1 is SGHTA, CDR2 FQGTGA. This CDR3 contains 14 residues. Deletions cut 6 bases from V and 2 bases from J, with 10 bases between. CDR3 protein: CASREERNTGELFF. The CDR3 nucleotides read TGTGCCAGCAGGGAGGAGAGAAACACCGGGGAGCTGTTTTTT.

This clonotype was seen a handful of times. In DNA form, the CDR3 reads TGTGCCAGCAGTTACAGGGAGTACAATAATTCACCCCTCCACTTT. It encodes CASSYREYNNSPLHF. This chain links TRBV6-6 with TRBJ1-6; D gene unclear. CDR1 and CDR2 from the germline V gene are MNHNY and SVGAGI (reference sequence). CDR3 length: 15 residues. V lost 2 bases and J 5 bases, leaving 10 bases between the germline ends.

Only a few counts were recorded for this clonotype. The chain is built from TRBV5-1 and TRBJ1-2; TRBD1 agrees at 8 bases. The junction had 6 bases not matched to a gene; V was cut back by 4 bases and J by 1 base. This CDR3 has 15 residues. Germline V CDR1 and CDR2: SGHRS, YFSETQ. The DNA for the CDR3 is TGCGCCAGCAGCCCGCGGGACAGGAGTAACTATGGCTACACCTTC. This codes for CASSPRDRSNYGYTF.

The chain links TRBV12-3 or TRBV12-4 to TRBJ2-3, with D perhaps assigned TRBD1 or TRBD2 (7 bases each). There are 13 residues in the CDR3. The germline V and J ends were trimmed by 8 bases and 5 bases, with 14 bases remaining between them. CDR3 region: CASGRGRIDTQYF. Here the CDR3 DNA reads TGTGCCAGCGGGAGGGGGCGTATAGATACGCAGTATTTT.

This clonotype was seen more than once but under ten times. The gene calls are TRBV7-2 and TRBJ2-1, with 11 bases fitting TRBD2. The better agreement between TRBJ2-5 and the DNA end casts doubt on the J call. The CDR3 runs 16 residues. CDR1 SGHTA and CDR2 FQGNSA come from the germline V gene. The CDR3 DNA is TGTGCCAGCAGCTTAGATCGACTAGCGGGGATGGAGACCCAGTACTTC. Its protein is CASSLDRLAGMETQYF.

The chain carries TRBV6-6 and TRBJ1-2, with D tentatively TRBD1 (6 bases). The CDR3 runs to 14 residues. The germline CDR1 and CDR2 sequences are MNHNY and SVGAGI (reference sequence). Trimming stripped 8 bases from V and 0 bases from J, with 13 bases between. The DNA of the CDR3 is TGTGCCAGCTTTGGACAGTCATCTAACTATGGCTACACCTTC. Its protein product is CASFGQSSNYGYTF.

The chain has TRBV11-1 and TRBJ1-1; D is unresolved. The CDR3 contains 16 residues. The germline gives CDR1 SGHAT, CDR2 FQDESV (reference sequence). V lost 7 bases and J lost 1, with 19 bases in between. DNA of the CDR3: TGTGCCAGCACCCCCGGGTATGGACTCAAGAACACTGAAGCTTTCTTT. Its protein product is CASTPGYGLKNTEAFF.

The chain links TRBV21-1 to TRBJ2-3; TRBD1 is taken as the D call from the table, unchecked against the DNA. TRBV21-1 is a pseudogene locus. The CDR3 spans 19 residues. For the CDR3, the DNA is TGTGCCAGCAGCTCGGCCGGGGACAGAGGGAATTTAAGTACAGATACGCAGTATTTT. Residues: CASSSAGDRGNLSTDTQYF.

This clonotype was seen many times. The V gene is TRBV5-5, the J gene TRBJ2-5; 8 bases are a match to TRBD1. Germline CDR1 reads SGHKS; CDR2 reads YYEKEE (reference sequence). The CDR3 has 16 residues. J gave up 5 bases and V 4 bases, and 13 bases lay outside the gene matches. The CDR3 loop reads CASSATGQGVSETQYF. The CDR3 DNA reads TGTGCCAGCAGCGCTACCGGACAGGGAGTTTCGGAGACCCAGTACTTC.

This clonotype was picked up a small number of times. CDR3 region: CASTPGRRNTEAFF. CDR3 coding DNA: TGTGCCAGCACCCCGGGACGGCGGAACACTGAAGCTTTCTTT. The rearrangement uses TRBV7-9 and TRBJ1-1, with D tentatively TRBD1 (5 bases). V lost 7 bases and J 1 base, leaving 13 bases between the germline ends. The CDR3 sequence is 14 residues long. Germline assignment: CDR1 SEHNR and CDR2 FQNEAQ (reference sequence).

This clonotype was detected many times. This chain links TRBV6-6 with TRBJ1-2; TRBD1 matches 8 bases. Germline-derived CDR1 and CDR2 are MNHNY and SVGAGI (reference sequence). The CDR3 extends over 12 amino acids. After removal of 6 bases from V and 3 bases from J, the junction contained 0 bases not matched to a gene. The CDR3 DNA is TGTGCCAGCAGGGGACAGGACTATGGCTACACCTTC. As protein: CASRGQDYGYTF.

This clonotype turned up a few times. V and J are TRBV12-3 or TRBV12-4 and TRBJ1-1; 9 bases map to TRBD1. J lost 11 bases, V lost 6 bases, and 13 bases had no gene match. The CDR3 runs 14 residues. CDR3 region: CASSLGQGRVEAFF. The CDR3 DNA is TGTGCCAGCAGCCTCGGACAGGGGAGGGTTGAGGCTTTCTTT.

The rearrangement uses TRBV4-3 and TRBJ2-2; 9 bases align to TRBD2. CDR3 length equals 15 residues. The V and J ends lost 1 base and 9 bases, in that order; junction bases with no gene match: 6. Germline loops: CDR1 LGHNA, CDR2 YSLEER. The chain's CDR3 is CASSQAGGRARELFF. CDR3 coding DNA: TGCGCCAGCAGCCAAGCAGGCGGGAGGGCCCGGGAGCTGTTTTTT.

The J gene is TRBJ2-6, the V gene TRBV12-3 or TRBV12-4; D call uncertain. The CDR3 length is 16 residues. V lost 6 bases, J lost 2 bases, and 14 bases lay in between. The CDR3 nucleotides are TGTGCCAGCAGGCCTGGAGATTCGCCTGGGGCCAACGTCCTGACTTTC. It yields the protein CASRPGDSPGANVLTF.

This clonotype showed up just a few times. V usage is TRBV10-3 and J usage is TRBJ2-5; a possible D gene is TRBD2 (6 bases). TRBJ2-1 matches the DNA end more closely, so the J call is doubtful. This CDR3 has 13 residues. The germline gives CDR1 ENHRY, CDR2 SYGVKD. CDR3 coding DNA: TGTGCCATCAGTGTGGACTACTGGAATGAGCAGTTCTTC. It specifies CAISVDYWNEQFF.

In this sample, this clonotype turned up many times. This sequence joins TRBV29-1 and TRBJ2-5; 9 nucleotides match TRBD2. Germline V gene sequence: CDR1 SQVTM, CDR2 ANQGSEA. The J segment lost 2 bases and the V segment lost 2 bases, leaving 9 bases of the junction unmatched. The CDR3 runs 16 residues. CDR3 in amino acids: CSVEKRLAGSQETQYF. Written as DNA, the CDR3 is TGCAGCGTTGAAAAGCGGCTAGCGGGGTCACAAGAGACCCAGTACTTC.

The chain joins TRBV2 to TRBJ1-2, with D maybe TRBD1 (6 bases). In germline, CDR1 is SNHLY, CDR2 FYNNEI. V lost 3 bases and J 6 bases, leaving 17 bases between the germline ends. The CDR3 contains 15 residues. The CDR3 is CASSELSGAINGYTF. Here the CDR3 DNA reads TGTGCCAGCAGTGAGTTGTCAGGGGCTATTAATGGCTACACCTTC.

The chain employs TRBV6-5 and TRBJ2-5; D remains unclear. Germline V gene data show CDR1 as MNHEY and CDR2 as SVGAGI. The CDR3 is made up of 14 amino acids. V shed 0 bases and J shed 1 base, with 6 bases lying between them. CDR3 bases: TGTGCCAGCAGTTACTCTGGTTTCCAAGAGACCCAGTACTTC. Protein: CASSYSGFQETQYF.